Presented here are 28 T cell receptor beta chains from one specimen sequenced in a study of a mutant IDH1 vaccine in newly diagnosed glioma. TCRdb's table, derived via immunoSEQ multiplex PCR, lists solely in-frame clones and lacks some. Of about 130,000 clones listed, around four fifths are singletons. Noted time point: week 11, during vaccination. Vaccinated patients received 300 ug of mutant IDH1 20-mer peptide per dose, with topical imiquimod. No antigens are known for them. Specimen: PBMCs, collected from a glioma patient whose treatment included an IDH1 peptide vaccine. The receptors shown here come from a man aged 35-49 years with glioma.

This chain connects TRBV9 to TRBJ2-1, with TRBD1 identical over 12 bases. Trimming took 3 bases from V and 0 from J; bases not matched to a gene: 7. CDR1 SGDLS and CDR2 YYNGEE come from the germline V gene. The CDR3 sequence is 18 residues long. The DNA of the CDR3 is TGTGCCAGCAGCGACGGGACAGGGGGCTCGGGCTCCTACAATGAGCAGTTCTTC. This translates into CASSDGTGGSGSYNEQFF.

The J gene is TRBJ2-1, the V gene TRBV19; 9 nucleotides match TRBD1. The CDR3 has 15 residues. Germline V lookup: CDR1 LNHDA, CDR2 SQIVND (reference sequence). V shed 5 bases and J 1 base; nucleotides not matched to a gene: 3. The CDR3, as DNA: TGTGCCAGTAGTGGCGACAGGGGGTCCTACAATGAGCAGTTCTTC. Its translation is CASSGDRGSYNEQFF.

The chain carries TRBV7-8 and TRBJ2-7; D is perhaps TRBD1 (6 bases). Trimming removed 4 bases from V and 5 bases from J, with 9 bases in between. Germline loops: CDR1 SGHVS, CDR2 FQNEAQ. There are 12 residues in the CDR3. This CDR3 is CASSSDRNEQYF. The CDR3 DNA reads TGTGCCAGCAGCTCAGACAGGAACGAGCAGTACTTC.

The rearrangement links TRBV19 to TRBJ2-7, with D unresolved. Germline assignment: CDR1 LNHDA and CDR2 SQIVND (reference sequence). This CDR3 spans 15 amino acids. V was pared by 5 bases and J by 3 bases, with 17 bases between. The CDR3 sequence is CASSPDIVLHYEQYF. In nucleotides, the CDR3 is TGTGCCAGTAGTCCAGACATAGTCCTACACTACGAGCAGTACTTC.

The V and J genes are TRBV4-3 and TRBJ2-3, with a possible D match to TRBD2 (6 bases). Trimming took off 0 bases at V and 4 bases at J, with 14 bases between the two ends. This CDR3 has 16 amino acids. The germline gives CDR1 LGHNA, CDR2 YSLEER. The DNA of the CDR3 is TGCGCCAGCAGCCAAGATCGAGGAGGGGATGCAGATACGCAGTATTTT. Translated: CASSQDRGGDADTQYF.

The chain combines TRBV18 with TRBJ1-2; possibly TRBD1 for D (5 bases). V lost 5 bases to trimming and J lost 4 bases, with 17 bases between them. CDR3 size: 15 residues. Germline values: CDR1 KGHSH, CDR2 LQKENI. The CDR3 nucleotides are TGTGCCAGCTCAACAACCCCTGACAGAATCTATGGCTACACCTTC. Its protein is CASSTTPDRIYGYTF.

The J gene is TRBJ2-7, the V gene TRBV7-9; D may correspond to TRBD1 or TRBD2 (6 bases each). Trimming stripped 5 bases from V and 0 bases from J, with 20 bases between. CDR3 size: 17 residues. The germline V gene encodes CDR1 SEHNR and CDR2 FQNEAQ (reference sequence). CDR3 region: CASSGLQGVPNSYEQYF. CDR3 coding DNA: TGTGCCAGCAGCGGACTACAGGGCGTCCCCAACTCCTACGAGCAGTACTTC. The full variable domain, completed using reference TRBV7-9 and TRBJ2-7, is DTGVSQNPRHKITKRGQNVTFRCDPISEHNRLYWYRQTLGQGPEFLTYFQNEAQLEKSRLLSDRFSAERPKGSFSTLEIQRTEQGDSAMYLCASSGLQGVPNSYEQYFGPGTRLTVT.

This chain connects TRBV15 to TRBJ2-1; 13 nucleotides agree with TRBD2. The CDR3 runs 16 residues. V gave up 5 bases and J gave up 8 bases; unmatched junction bases: 9. Germline assignment: CDR1 LNHNV and CDR2 YYDKDF (reference sequence). The CDR3 sequence is CATSAGTSGVMDEQFF. CDR3 coding DNA: TGTGCCACCAGCGCCGGGACTAGCGGGGTGATGGATGAGCAGTTCTTC.

A single count supports this clone. This chain uses TRBV19 with TRBJ1-2, with a weak D call TRBD1 (5 bases). The germline V gene encodes CDR1 LNHDA and CDR2 SQIVND (reference sequence). The CDR3 length is 13 residues. V was shortened by 7 bases and J by 1 base, with 10 bases between the two germline ends. The CDR3 nucleotides read TGTGCCAGTACCGCAGACAGTAACTATGGCTACACCTTC. Its protein product is CASTADSNYGYTF.

This clone was found once. The rearrangement joins TRBV15 to TRBJ1-4, with D possibly TRBD1 on 6 matching bases. The CDR3 runs 16 residues. V was shortened by 2 bases and J by 0 bases, with 10 bases between the two germline ends. From germline, CDR1 is LNHNV and CDR2 YYDKDF (reference sequence). The CDR3 loop is CATSRQTGPTNEKLFF. The CDR3 DNA is TGTGCCACCAGCAGACAGACAGGCCCAACTAATGAAAAACTGTTTTTT.

The chain links TRBV13 to TRBJ1-4; D gene uncertain. V was clipped by 1 base and J by 4 bases, with 7 bases between them. There are 14 residues in the CDR3. The germline V gene encodes CDR1 PRHDT and CDR2 FYEKMQ (reference sequence). The CDR3 region is CASSLVGVNEKLFF. The CDR3 nucleotides are TGTGCCAGCAGCTTAGTGGGAGTTAATGAAAAACTGTTTTTT.

The CDR3 coding sequence is TGTGCCAGCAGCCGACTACTGAGCGGACAGGGGAGGAACACCGGGGAGCTGTTTTTT. Amino acids: CASSRLLSGQGRNTGELFF. This sequence joins TRBV4-2 and TRBJ2-2; 9 nucleotides align to TRBD1. The CDR3 consists of 19 residues. Germline V gene data show CDR1 as LGHNA and CDR2 as YNFKEQ. Trimming removed 4 bases from V and 1 base from J; junction bases left unmatched: 13.

This chain links TRBV19 with TRBJ2-5, with 8 bases aligning to TRBD1. J was trimmed by 4 bases and V by 5 bases; bases with no gene match: 6. The CDR3 is made up of 14 amino acids. In germline, CDR1 is LNHDA, CDR2 SQIVND (reference sequence). CDR3 in amino acids: CASSLRTGRETQYF. CDR3 sequence (DNA): TGTGCCAGTAGTCTCAGGACAGGGCGAGAGACCCAGTACTTC.

The chain is built from TRBV6-5 and TRBJ1-1; D remains ambiguous. This CDR3 has 14 residues. V shed 6 bases and J shed 2 bases, with 13 bases lying between them. Germline values: CDR1 MNHEY, CDR2 SVGAGI. CDR3: CASSQDQVNTEAFF. The DNA for the CDR3 is TGTGCCAGCAGCCAAGACCAGGTAAACACTGAAGCTTTCTTT.

The chain uses TRBV29-1 and TRBJ2-3; no definite D call. CDR1 SQVTM and CDR2 ANQGSEA come from the germline V gene. CDR3 length: 11 amino acids. With 4 bases removed from V and 5 bases from J, the gap between germline ends came to 7 bases. For the CDR3, the DNA is TGCAGCGTTGTACTCGGAGATACGCAGTATTTT. Amino acids: CSVVLGDTQYF.

This clone was found a few times. The chain uses TRBV5-4 and TRBJ2-3; 12 bases map to TRBD2. The V gene end was trimmed by 3 bases and the J gene end by 6 bases; junction bases not matched to a gene: 8. Germline CDR1 and CDR2: SGHNT and YYREEE (reference sequence). CDR3 length: 16 amino acids. CDR3 nucleotide sequence: TGTGCCAGCAGCTACCGGACTAGCGGGGCGGGGGATACGCAGTATTTT. It encodes CASSYRTSGAGDTQYF.

The chain's CDR3 is CASSLETGGGQPQHF. As DNA, the CDR3 is TGCGCCAGCAGCTTGGAGACAGGGGGGGGTCAGCCCCAGCATTTT. The chain recombines TRBV5-1 with TRBJ1-5; TRBD1 matches at 9 bases. Germline V gives CDR1 SGHRS, CDR2 YFSETQ. The CDR3 consists of 15 residues. J lost 6 bases, V lost 0 bases, and 4 bases had no gene match.

The rearrangement uses TRBV4-1 and TRBJ2-1; TRBD1 or TRBD2 may be the D gene (5 bases each). CDR1 MGHRA and CDR2 YSYEKL come from the germline V gene. The CDR3 runs 15 residues. V was trimmed by 3 bases and J by 6 bases, leaving 15 bases between them. The CDR3 DNA sequence: TGCGCCAGCAGCCATGAGGGGACCCTCCTCAATGAGCAGTTCTTC. It yields the protein CASSHEGTLLNEQFF.

The chain employs TRBV5-4 and TRBJ2-2; 10 bases line up with TRBD2. The CDR3 runs 17 residues. The germline CDR1 and CDR2 sequences are SGHNT and YYREEE (reference sequence). J was trimmed by 3 bases and V by 0 bases; bases with no gene match: 5. CDR3 loop: CASSLVSGGAYTGELFF. The DNA for the CDR3 is TGTGCCAGCAGCTTGGTGAGCGGGGGGGCCTACACCGGGGAGCTGTTTTTT.

The chain links TRBV2 to TRBJ1-5; D is unclear. This CDR3 comprises 14 residues. Trimming took 8 bases from V and 2 from J, leaving 13 bases between them. CDR1 SNHLY and CDR2 FYNNEI come from the germline V gene. CDR3 nucleotide sequence: TGTGCCAGCCGCCTAGAGGTTGGCAATCAGCCCCAGCATTTT. As protein: CASRLEVGNQPQHF.

The CDR3 DNA is TGTGCCAGCAGTCCGGGACAGGGGTATGGGCCCCAGCATTTT. It is translated as CASSPGQGYGPQHF. The gene calls are TRBV6-1 and TRBJ1-5, with TRBD1 matching over 10 bases. CDR1 is MNHNS, CDR2 SASEGT, per germline. The CDR3 consists of 14 residues. V was clipped by 5 bases and J by 9 bases; unmatched bases: 7.

This clone turned up a few times. This chain links TRBV6-5 with TRBJ2-1; TRBD2 aligns across 10 bases. The CDR3 length is 14 residues. Unmatched junction bases numbered 7, after V lost 10 bases and J lost 4 bases. Germline lookup yields CDR1 MNHEY and CDR2 SVGAGI. This CDR3 reads CATRGLALYNEQFF. DNA for the CDR3: TGTGCCACCAGGGGACTAGCGTTGTACAATGAGCAGTTCTTC.

This clone was found once. The chain combines TRBV4-2 with TRBJ2-4; the match to TRBD2 covers 14 bases. Germline V gives CDR1 LGHNA, CDR2 YNFKEQ. V trimming: 3 bases; J trimming: 9 bases; junction bases outside the gene matches: 10. CDR3 length: 17 residues. CDR3 amino acids: CASSHPGLAGDEGIQYF. As DNA, the CDR3 is TGTGCCAGCAGCCACCCGGGACTAGCGGGAGATGAAGGCATTCAGTACTTC.

The J gene is TRBJ2-3, the V gene TRBV28, with D unclear. The germline V gene has CDR1 MDHEN and CDR2 SYDVKM. The CDR3 extends over 18 amino acids. Trimming cost V 6 bases and J 3 bases, with 25 bases left between them. Here the CDR3 reads CASSTSRPEVSWTDTQYF. CDR3 DNA sequence: TGTGCCAGCAGCACGAGCCGGCCTGAGGTCTCCTGGACAGATACGCAGTATTTT. The full variable domain, completed using reference TRBV28 and TRBJ2-3, is DVKVTQSSRYLVKRTGEKVFLECVQDMDHENMFWYRQDPGLGLRLIYFSYDVKMKEKGDIPEGYSVSREKKERFSLILESASTNQTSMYLCASSTSRPEVSWTDTQYFGPGTRLTVL.

J is TRBJ2-5 and V is TRBV5-6; D remains ambiguous. Germline CDR1 reads SGHDT; CDR2 reads YYEEEE. The CDR3 extends over 15 amino acids. V lost 2 bases, J lost 3 bases, and 14 bases lay in between. This CDR3 reads CASSLLDIGKETQYF. In DNA, the CDR3 is TGTGCCAGCAGCTTACTCGATATTGGGAAAGAGACCCAGTACTTC.

The chain recombines TRBV2 with TRBJ1-2, with 9 positions matching TRBD1. The CDR3 covers 14 residues. Trimming took 5 bases from V and 8 from J; bases not matched to a gene: 9. The germline V gene encodes CDR1 SNHLY and CDR2 FYNNEI. CDR3 nucleotide sequence: TGTGCCAGCAGTTATCGGGGACAGGGCCTCGGCTACACCTTC. It codes for CASSYRGQGLGYTF.

V and J are TRBV4-3 and TRBJ2-1; 7 bases align to TRBD2. The CDR3 covers 16 residues. Germline loops: CDR1 LGHNA, CDR2 YSLEER. V was clipped by 0 bases and J by 4 bases; unmatched bases: 6. The CDR3 DNA sequence: TGCGCCAGCAGCCAAGAAGGCGGGGGAGGATACAATGAGCAGTTCTTC. Translating gives CASSQEGGGGYNEQFF.

On this clone itself: The sample carries other DNA sequences with the same CDR3. The chain couples TRBV6-1 to TRBJ1-1, with TRBD1 as a possible D gene (6 bases). Germline-derived CDR1 and CDR2 are MNHNS and SASEGT. This CDR3 spans 13 amino acids. Trimming pared 7 bases from V and 1 base from J, leaving 10 bases between. The CDR3 spells CASTQTGNTEAFF. CDR3 nucleotides: TGTGCCAGCACTCAGACAGGGAACACTGAAGCTTTCTTT.